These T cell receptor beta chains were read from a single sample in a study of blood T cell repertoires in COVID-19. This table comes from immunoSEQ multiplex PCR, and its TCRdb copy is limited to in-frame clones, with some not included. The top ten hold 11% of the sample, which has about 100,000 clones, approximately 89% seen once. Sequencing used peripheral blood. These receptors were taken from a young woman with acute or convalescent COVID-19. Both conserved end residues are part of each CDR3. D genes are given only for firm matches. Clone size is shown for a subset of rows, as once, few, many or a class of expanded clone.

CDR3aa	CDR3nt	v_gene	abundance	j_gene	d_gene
CATRAGGFYEQYF	TGTGCCACGAGGGCAGGGGGGTTCTACGAGCAGTACTTC	TRBV28	.	TRBJ2-7	.
CASSVRGGYGYTF	TGTGCCAGCAGTGTAAGAGGGGGATATGGCTACACCTTC	TRBV2	.	TRBJ1-2	.
CASNSDSIGANYGYTF	TGTGCCAGCAATTCGGACAGCATCGGTGCTAACTATGGCTACACCTTC	TRBV5-6	.	TRBJ1-2	.
CASSIDPAYNEQFF	TGTGCCAGTAGTATAGACCCCGCCTACAATGAGCAGTTCTTC	TRBV19	.	TRBJ2-1	.
CASSLQDNEQFF	TGTGCCAGCTCACTACAAGACAATGAGCAGTTCTTC	TRBV18	.	TRBJ2-1	.
CASPPEAISYNSPLHF	TGTGCCAGCCCCCCGGAGGCCATATCCTATAATTCACCCCTCCACTTT	TRBV2	.	TRBJ1-6	.
CASSVGVATNEQFF	TGTGCCAGCAGCGTAGGGGTAGCAACCAATGAGCAGTTCTTC	TRBV9	.	TRBJ2-1	.
CASSFLTGVGYTF	TGTGCCAGCAGCTTTCTGACAGGGGTGGGCTACACCTTC	TRBV7-3	.	TRBJ1-2	TRBD1
CASTLRTGTVNNEQFF	TGTGCCAGCACCCTCCGGACAGGGACCGTTAACAATGAGCAGTTCTTC	TRBV5-8	few	TRBJ2-1	TRBD1
CASSLSTGAGELFF	TGTGCCAGCAGTCTTTCTACAGGGGCCGGGGAGCTGTTTTTT	TRBV7-9	.	TRBJ2-2	TRBD1
CSVSTGTSGATGELFF	TGCAGCGTTTCGACAGGGACTAGCGGTGCCACCGGGGAGCTGTTTTTT	TRBV29-1	.	TRBJ2-2	TRBD2
CAWIPGQKAFF	TGTGCCTGGATCCCGGGACAGAAAGCTTTCTTT	TRBV30	.	TRBJ1-1	TRBD1
CASSPGTKNKNIQYF	TGCGCCAGCAGCCCCGGGACAAAAAACAAAAACATTCAGTACTTC	TRBV5-1	.	TRBJ2-4	.
CASSLALPGQGNTGELFF	TGTGCCAGCAGCTTAGCGCTACCGGGACAGGGAAACACCGGGGAGCTGTTTTTT	TRBV11-3	.	TRBJ2-2	TRBD1
CASSFGSTDTQYF	TGTGCCAGCAGTTTCGGGAGCACAGATACGCAGTATTTT	TRBV28	.	TRBJ2-3	.
CAWSRQYTEAFF	TGTGCCTGGAGTCGACAGTACACTGAAGCTTTCTTT	TRBV30	.	TRBJ1-1	.
CASTEGQGARSPLHF	TGTGCCAGCACCGAGGGACAGGGGGCTCGATCACCCCTCCACTTT	TRBV2	.	TRBJ1-6	TRBD1
CASGLVVGLGYTF	TGTGCTAGTGGTTTGGTGGTGGGGCTTGGCTACACCTTC	TRBV12-5	.	TRBJ1-2	.
CASSPQKGDGGYGYTF	TGTGCCAGCTCACCACAGAAGGGGGATGGTGGCTATGGCTACACCTTC	TRBV18	.	TRBJ1-2	.
CASSMDRPSYEQYF	TGCGCCAGCAGCATGGACAGACCCTCCTACGAGCAGTACTTC	TRBV5-1	.	TRBJ2-7	.
CSVAPTAPHYEQYF	TGCAGCGTTGCACCGACAGCCCCCCACTACGAGCAGTACTTC	TRBV29-1	once	TRBJ2-7	.
CATSRGMGLSNEQFF	TGTGCCACCAGCAGAGGTATGGGACTTAGCAATGAGCAGTTCTTC	TRBV15	.	TRBJ2-1	.
CASSLSGNYGYTF	TGTGCCAGCAGCTTGTCAGGAAACTATGGCTACACCTTC	TRBV5-6	.	TRBJ1-2	.
CATSRARYSNQPQHF	TGTGCCACCAGCAGAGCCAGATATAGCAATCAGCCCCAGCATTTT	TRBV15	.	TRBJ1-5	.
CAISMTMENEKLFF	TGTGCCATCAGTATGACGATGGAGAATGAAAAACTGTTTTTT	TRBV10-3	.	TRBJ1-4	.
CASSSRGQDTEAFF	TGCGCCAGCAGCAGCAGGGGGCAGGACACTGAAGCTTTCTTT	TRBV5-1	once	TRBJ1-1	TRBD1
CASSVGTGWVAEAFF	TGTGCCAGCAGTGTCGGGACAGGGTGGGTTGCTGAAGCTTTCTTT	TRBV2	.	TRBJ1-1	TRBD1
CASSFGQGHSPLHF	TGTGCCAGCAGCTTCGGACAGGGCCATTCACCCCTCCACTTT	TRBV5-8	.	TRBJ1-6	TRBD1
CASSSHRGEQFF	TGTGCCAGCAGCTCTCACAGGGGTGAGCAGTTCTTC	TRBV11-3	.	TRBJ2-1	TRBD1
CASTTGGRSEQFF	TGTGCCAGCACGACAGGGGGGAGGAGTGAGCAGTTCTTC	TRBV28	.	TRBJ2-1	TRBD1
CASSGTTNEKLFF	TGTGCCAGCAGCGGGACAACTAATGAAAAACTGTTTTTT	TRBV2	.	TRBJ1-4	.
CASSPWTADNSPLHF	TGTGCCAGCAGCCCATGGACAGCCGATAATTCACCCCTCCACTTT	TRBV5-5	.	TRBJ1-6	.
CASSIVGAIGTDTQYF	TGTGCCAGTAGTATAGTTGGGGCAATCGGCACAGATACGCAGTATTTT	TRBV19	.	TRBJ2-3	.
CASSQLAAGRKDTQYF	TGTGCCAGCAGCCAGTTAGCGGCGGGGCGGAAAGATACGCAGTATTTT	TRBV3-1/TRBV3-2	.	TRBJ2-3	.
CASSLWPHSNQPQHF	TGCGCCAGCAGCTTATGGCCCCATAGCAATCAGCCCCAGCATTTT	TRBV5-1	.	TRBJ1-5	.
CASSQDSGLPSYEQYF	TGCGCCAGCAGCCAAGATAGCGGACTTCCCTCCTATGAGCAGTACTTC	TRBV4-1	.	TRBJ2-7	.
CASRQGMYAFF	TGTGCCAGCAGGCAGGGGATGTATGCTTTCTTT	TRBV27	few	TRBJ1-1	.
CASSPPTGGGEAFF	TGTGCCAGCTCACCACCAACCGGGGGAGGTGAAGCTTTCTTT	TRBV18	.	TRBJ1-1	.
CATSRERGTPNQPQHF	TGTGCCACCAGCAGAGAGAGGGGGACCCCCAATCAGCCCCAGCATTTT	TRBV15	.	TRBJ1-5	.
CASSPPGYQETQYF	TGTGCCAGCAGCCCTCCAGGGTACCAAGAGACCCAGTACTTC	TRBV7-9	.	TRBJ2-5	.
CASSLAEWGSYGYTF	TGTGCCAGCAGCTTAGCTGAGTGGGGCTCCTATGGCTACACCTTC	TRBV7-2	.	TRBJ1-2	.
CASSRGAISYEQYF	TGTGCCAGCAGTAGGGGCGCAATCTCCTACGAGCAGTACTTC	TRBV28	.	TRBJ2-7	.
CASSLLQGAGGYTF	TGTGCCAGCAGTTTACTTCAGGGGGCCGGCGGCTACACCTTC	TRBV27	.	TRBJ1-2	TRBD1
CASSQESQNPNQPQHF	TGTGCCAGCAGCCAAGAGTCTCAGAATCCCAATCAGCCCCAGCATTTT	TRBV4-2	.	TRBJ1-5	.
CASSRGLAGLNTGELFF	TGTGCCAGTAGTCGGGGACTAGCGGGCCTGAACACCGGGGAGCTGTTTTTT	TRBV19	once	TRBJ2-2	TRBD2
CASSRRTGPPYEQYF	TGCGCCAGCAGCCGTAGGACAGGGCCCCCCTACGAGCAGTACTTC	TRBV5-1	.	TRBJ2-7	TRBD1
CASSLVAQRYTEAFF	TGTGCCAGCAGCTTAGTGGCCCAACGTTACACTGAAGCTTTCTTT	TRBV7-2	.	TRBJ1-1	.
CASSTLSGENSGANVLTF	TGTGCCAGCAGCACCCTTAGCGGGGAAAACTCTGGGGCCAACGTCCTGACTTTC	TRBV13	.	TRBJ2-6	TRBD2
CASSPGTAYNEQFF	TGTGCCAGCAGTCCCGGGACAGCCTACAATGAGCAGTTCTTC	TRBV7-2	few	TRBJ2-1	TRBD1
CASSLDAGGYNEQFF	TGTGCCAGCAGCTTGGATGCGGGGGGTTACAATGAGCAGTTCTTC	TRBV5-5	once	TRBJ2-1	TRBD2
CASRTRTGGRGYNEQFF	TGTGCCAGTAGAACTCGGACAGGGGGCCGGGGGTACAATGAGCAGTTCTTC	TRBV19	.	TRBJ2-1	TRBD1
CASSYPWGQGTGELFF	TGTGCCAGCAGTTACCCATGGGGACAGGGGACCGGGGAGCTGTTTTTT	TRBV28	.	TRBJ2-2	TRBD1
CASSLEAGYSYEQYF	TGTGCCAGCAGCTTAGAGGCCGGGTACTCCTACGAGCAGTACTTC	TRBV7-3	few	TRBJ2-7	.
CASSPTGTVYEQYF	TGTGCCAGTAGCCCTACGGGGACAGTCTACGAGCAGTACTTC	TRBV19	.	TRBJ2-7	TRBD1
CASSLWTGTNTEAFF	TGCGCCAGCAGCTTGTGGACAGGGACGAACACTGAAGCTTTCTTT	TRBV5-1	.	TRBJ1-1	TRBD1
CASSRGTEETQYF	TGTGCCAGCAGCCGCGGGACAGAAGAGACCCAGTACTTC	TRBV3-1/TRBV3-2	.	TRBJ2-5	.
CASSLTRDYEQYF	TGTGCCAGCAGCTTGACTAGAGACTACGAGCAGTACTTC	TRBV7-3	.	TRBJ2-7	.